This TCR beta chain stems from a study of response to subunit inactivated influenza vaccine. Points from the study as a whole: A suggestion made by the authors is that each seasonal influenza vaccination recruits few new T cells.

The table lists this clonotype with a few counts. No antigen is known for it. The CDR3 extends over 15 amino acids. CDR1 is KGHDR and CDR2 is SFDVKD in the germline V gene. The V gene lost 4 bases and the J gene lost 4 bases, with 14 bases spanning the gap. Using its own MiXCR run on the RT-PCR reads, TCRdb lists one record per CDR3 protein. The table shows roughly 630,000 distinct CDR3 sequences, with about 14% occurring only once. The specimen comprised PBMCs from blood, sampled 14 days before vaccination. The chain carries TRBV24-1 and TRBJ2-3; D remains ambiguous. The receptor was isolated from a man between 45 and 60 years old who received an inactivated influenza vaccine. The CDR3: CATSDPLSLADTQYF. CDR3 DNA: TGTGCCACCAGTGACCCCCTTTCCTTAGCAGATACGCAGTATTTT.